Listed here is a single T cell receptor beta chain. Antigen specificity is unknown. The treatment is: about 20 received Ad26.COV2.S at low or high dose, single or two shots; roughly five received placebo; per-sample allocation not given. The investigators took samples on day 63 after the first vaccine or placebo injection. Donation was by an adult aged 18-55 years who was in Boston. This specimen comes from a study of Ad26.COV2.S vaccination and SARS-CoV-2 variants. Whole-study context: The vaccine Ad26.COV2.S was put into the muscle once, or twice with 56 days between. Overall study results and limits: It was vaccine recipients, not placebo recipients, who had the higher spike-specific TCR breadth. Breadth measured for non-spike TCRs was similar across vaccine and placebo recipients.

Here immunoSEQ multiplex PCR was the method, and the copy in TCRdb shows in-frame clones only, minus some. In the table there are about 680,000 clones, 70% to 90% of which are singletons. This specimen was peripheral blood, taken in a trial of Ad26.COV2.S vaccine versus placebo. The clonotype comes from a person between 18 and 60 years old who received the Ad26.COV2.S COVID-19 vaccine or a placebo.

DNA of the CDR3: TGTGCCACCGCTTTTCTGGGAGAGACCCAGTACTTC. Translation: CATAFLGETQYF. J is TRBJ2-5 and V is TRBV5-4; D ambiguous. Per germline, CDR1 SGHNT and CDR2 YYREEE (reference sequence). The germline V and J ends were trimmed by 9 bases and 4 bases, with 13 bases remaining between them. The CDR3 loop spans 12 amino acids.